These 9 T cell receptor beta chains were all obtained from the same sample, sequenced in a study of OX40 agonist ivuxolimab in advanced cancers. TCRdb's copy holds only in-frame clones and misses some; the assay was immunoSEQ multiplex PCR. The sample records around 95,000 clones, around 91% being singletons. Sequenced material: CD4+ or CD8+ T cells sorted from blood, taken in a trial of the OX40 agonist ivuxolimab. The receptor source for this set is an adult with an advanced solid tumor such as melanoma, head and neck, liver or kidney cancer.

The genes are TRBV4-1 and TRBJ1-3; no firm D call. The CDR3 runs to 17 residues. Trimming removed 1 base at V and 2 bases at J, with 15 bases between. The V gene's germline CDR1 is MGHRA and CDR2 YSYEKL. CDR3 nucleotide sequence: TGCGCCAGCAGCCAAGTGGGCAAGAAGAGGGCTGGAAACACCATATATTTT. The encoded protein is CASSQVGKKRAGNTIYF.

The rearrangement links TRBV10-3 to TRBJ2-5; 7 positions agree with TRBD2. The CDR3 covers 17 residues. Per the germline V gene, CDR1 is ENHRY and CDR2 is SYGVKD. Trimming removed 8 bases from V and 5 bases from J; junction bases left unmatched: 20. The chain's CDR3 is CAISAGRLDRGGETQYF. The CDR3 bases are TGTGCCATCTCGGCAGGGAGGCTGGATCGGGGAGGGGAGACCCAGTACTTC.

The chain couples TRBV11-2 to TRBJ2-6; D unresolved. Germline-derived CDR1 and CDR2 are SGHAT and FQNNGV. CDR3 size: 15 residues. Trimming stripped 5 bases from V and 0 bases from J, with 8 bases between. For the CDR3, the DNA is TGTGCCAGCAGCCAATATACCTCTGGGGCCAACGTCCTGACTTTC. It is translated as CASSQYTSGANVLTF.

The chain recombines TRBV25-1 with TRBJ2-1; a possible D gene is TRBD2 (5 bases). V lost 6 bases and J lost 1, with 19 bases in between. CDR1 is MGHDK, CDR2 SYGVNS, per germline. This CDR3 region has 17 residues. This chain's CDR3 is CASSLRRGFTSYNEQFF. As DNA, the CDR3 is TGTGCCAGCAGCTTAAGACGGGGATTTACGTCCTACAATGAGCAGTTCTTC.

This chain uses TRBV7-9 with TRBJ1-1; D is possibly TRBD1 (6 bases). Germline assignment: CDR1 SEHNR and CDR2 FQNEAQ (reference sequence). Trimming pared 1 base from V and 2 bases from J, leaving 8 bases between. This CDR3 is built from 14 residues. In nucleotides, the CDR3 is TGTGCCAGCAGCTTAGGGACAGTTAACACTGAAGCTTTCTTT. Amino acid sequence: CASSLGTVNTEAFF.

The chain carries TRBV10-2 and TRBJ1-2, with D possibly matching TRBD1 (5 bases). The CDR3 length is 14 residues. Trimming stripped 3 bases from V and 4 bases from J, with 12 bases between. Germline V gene sequence: CDR1 WSHSY, CDR2 SAAADI. The CDR3 loop is CASSEWRGAYGYTF. CDR3 DNA: TGCGCCAGCAGTGAATGGAGAGGGGCCTATGGCTACACCTTC.

This clone was detected only once. The CDR3 coding sequence is TGTGCCTGGCAGGGGGGATATGGCTACACCTTC. Its translation: CAWQGGYGYTF. This chain uses TRBV30 with TRBJ1-2; TRBD1 aligns across 7 bases. This CDR3 region has 11 residues. The germline CDR1 and CDR2 sequences are GTSNPN and SVGIG (reference sequence). J lost 5 bases, V lost 5 bases, and 2 bases had no gene match.

The V call is TRBV25-1, the J call TRBJ2-7, with D tentatively TRBD2 (5 bases). Germline CDR1 is MGHDK and CDR2 is SYGVNS. The CDR3 spans 13 residues. Trimming removed 9 bases at V and 4 bases at J, with 16 bases between. This CDR3 is CASQLGLSYEQYF. The CDR3 nucleotides are TGTGCCAGTCAACTTGGACTGTCGTACGAGCAGTACTTC.

This rearrangement joins TRBV4-1 to TRBJ2-1; D is ambiguous. V lost 3 bases and J 5 bases, leaving 20 bases between the germline ends. The CDR3 sequence is 17 residues long. Germline assignment: CDR1 MGHRA and CDR2 YSYEKL. CDR3: CASSHAVVSYTNNEQFF. As DNA, the CDR3 is TGCGCCAGCAGCCACGCTGTCGTCTCGTACACTAACAATGAGCAGTTCTTC.